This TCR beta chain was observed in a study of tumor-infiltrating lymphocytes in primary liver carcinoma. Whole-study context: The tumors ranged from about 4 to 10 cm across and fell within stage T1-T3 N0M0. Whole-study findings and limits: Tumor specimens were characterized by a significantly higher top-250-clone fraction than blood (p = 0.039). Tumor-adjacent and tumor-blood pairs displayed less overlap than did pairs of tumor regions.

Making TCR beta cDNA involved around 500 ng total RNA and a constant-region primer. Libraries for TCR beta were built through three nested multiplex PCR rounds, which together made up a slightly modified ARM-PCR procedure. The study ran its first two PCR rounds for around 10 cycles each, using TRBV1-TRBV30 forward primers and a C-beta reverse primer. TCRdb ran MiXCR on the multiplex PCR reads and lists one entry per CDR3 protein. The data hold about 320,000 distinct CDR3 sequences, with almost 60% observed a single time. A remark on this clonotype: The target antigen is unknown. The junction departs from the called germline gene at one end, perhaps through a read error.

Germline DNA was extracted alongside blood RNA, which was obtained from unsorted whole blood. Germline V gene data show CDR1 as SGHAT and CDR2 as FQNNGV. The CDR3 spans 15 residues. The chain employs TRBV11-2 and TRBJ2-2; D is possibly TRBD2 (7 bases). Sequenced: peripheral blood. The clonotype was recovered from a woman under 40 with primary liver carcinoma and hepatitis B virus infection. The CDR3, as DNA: TGTGCCAGCAGCTCGAGAGGGAGGAAATCCGGGGGGCTGGTTTTT. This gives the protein CASSSRGRKSGGLVF.